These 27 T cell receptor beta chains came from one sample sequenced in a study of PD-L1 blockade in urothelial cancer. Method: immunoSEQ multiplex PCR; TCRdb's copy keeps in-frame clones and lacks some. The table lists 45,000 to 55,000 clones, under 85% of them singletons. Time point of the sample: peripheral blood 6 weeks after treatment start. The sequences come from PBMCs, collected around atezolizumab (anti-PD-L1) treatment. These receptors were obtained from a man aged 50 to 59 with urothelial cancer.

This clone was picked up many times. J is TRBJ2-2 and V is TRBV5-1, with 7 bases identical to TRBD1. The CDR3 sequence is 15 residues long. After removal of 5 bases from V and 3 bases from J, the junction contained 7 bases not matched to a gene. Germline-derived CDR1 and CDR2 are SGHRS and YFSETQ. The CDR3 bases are TGCGCCAGCAGGGAACAGGGGCTGGACACCGGGGAGCTGTTTTTT. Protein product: CASREQGLDTGELFF.

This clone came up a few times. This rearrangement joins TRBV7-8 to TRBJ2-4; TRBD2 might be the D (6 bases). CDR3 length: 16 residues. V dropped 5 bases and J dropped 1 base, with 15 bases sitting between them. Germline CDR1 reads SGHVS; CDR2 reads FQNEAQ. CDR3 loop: CASSPTGVSAKNIQYF. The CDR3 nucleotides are TGTGCCAGCAGCCCAACGGGGGTTTCTGCCAAAAACATTCAGTACTTC.

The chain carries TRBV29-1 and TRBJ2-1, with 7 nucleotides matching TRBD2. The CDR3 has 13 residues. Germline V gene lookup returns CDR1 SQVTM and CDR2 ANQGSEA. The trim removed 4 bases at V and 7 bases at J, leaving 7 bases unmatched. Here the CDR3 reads CSVAQAGMNEQFF. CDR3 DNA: TGCAGCGTTGCGCAAGCGGGAATGAATGAGCAGTTCTTC.

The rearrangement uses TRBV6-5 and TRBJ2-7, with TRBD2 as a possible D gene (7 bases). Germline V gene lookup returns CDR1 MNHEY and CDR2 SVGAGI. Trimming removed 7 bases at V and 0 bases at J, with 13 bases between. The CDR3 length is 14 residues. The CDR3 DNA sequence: TGTGCCAGCACCGCGGGGGCCGCCTCCTACGAGCAGTACTTC. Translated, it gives CASTAGAASYEQYF.

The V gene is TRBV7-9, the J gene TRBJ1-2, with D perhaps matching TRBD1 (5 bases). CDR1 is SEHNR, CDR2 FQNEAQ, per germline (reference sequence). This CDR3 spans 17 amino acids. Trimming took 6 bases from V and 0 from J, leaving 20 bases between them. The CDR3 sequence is CASSPGQGADSNYGYTF. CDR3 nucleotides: TGTGCCAGCAGTCCTGGACAAGGGGCCGATTCTAACTATGGCTACACCTTC.

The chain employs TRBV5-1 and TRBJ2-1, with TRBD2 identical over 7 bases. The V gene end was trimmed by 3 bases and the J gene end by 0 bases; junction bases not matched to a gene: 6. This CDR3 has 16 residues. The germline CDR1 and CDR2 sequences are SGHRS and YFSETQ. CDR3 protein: CASSWREGSSYNEQFF. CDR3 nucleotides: TGCGCCAGCAGCTGGAGGGAGGGTAGCTCCTACAATGAGCAGTTCTTC.

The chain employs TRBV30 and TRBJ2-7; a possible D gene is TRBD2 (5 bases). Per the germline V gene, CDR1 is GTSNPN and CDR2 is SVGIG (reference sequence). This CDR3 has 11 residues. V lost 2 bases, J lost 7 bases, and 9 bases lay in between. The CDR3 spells CAWSFRTEQYF. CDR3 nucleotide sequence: TGTGCCTGGAGTTTTAGGACTGAGCAGTACTTC.

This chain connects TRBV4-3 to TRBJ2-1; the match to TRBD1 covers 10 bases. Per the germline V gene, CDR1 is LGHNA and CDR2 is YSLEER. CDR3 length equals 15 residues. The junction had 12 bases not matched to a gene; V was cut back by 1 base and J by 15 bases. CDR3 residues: CASSQGLYSRDRGFF. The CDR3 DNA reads TGCGCCAGCAGCCAAGGACTTTATTCCCGGGACAGGGGGTTCTTC.

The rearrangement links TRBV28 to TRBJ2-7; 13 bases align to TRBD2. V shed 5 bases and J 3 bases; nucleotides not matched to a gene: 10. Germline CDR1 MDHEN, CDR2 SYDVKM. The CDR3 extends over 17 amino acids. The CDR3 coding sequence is TGTGCCAGCAGTACGCGGACTAGCGGGAGACTGAACTACGAGCAGTACTTC. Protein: CASSTRTSGRLNYEQYF.

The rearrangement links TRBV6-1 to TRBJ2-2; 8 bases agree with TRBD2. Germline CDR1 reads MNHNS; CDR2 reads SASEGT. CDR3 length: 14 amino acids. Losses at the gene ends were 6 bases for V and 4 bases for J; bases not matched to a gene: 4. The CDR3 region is CASRAGGGTGELFF. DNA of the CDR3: TGTGCCAGCAGGGCGGGGGGCGGCACCGGGGAGCTGTTTTTT.

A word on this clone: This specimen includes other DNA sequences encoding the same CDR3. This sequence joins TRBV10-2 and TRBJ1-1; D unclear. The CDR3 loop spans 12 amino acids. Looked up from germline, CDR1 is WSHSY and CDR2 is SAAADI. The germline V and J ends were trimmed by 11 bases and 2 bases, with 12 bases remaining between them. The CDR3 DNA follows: TGCGCCTCCCTAGGCGGAAACACTGAAGCTTTCTTT. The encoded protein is CASLGGNTEAFF.

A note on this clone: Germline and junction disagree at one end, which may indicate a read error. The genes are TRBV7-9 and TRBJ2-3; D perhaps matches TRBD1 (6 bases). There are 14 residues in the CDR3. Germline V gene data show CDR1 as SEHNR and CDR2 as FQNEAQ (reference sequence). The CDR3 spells CASSSVYGPGEGVF. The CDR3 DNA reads TGTGCCAGCAGCAGTGTATATGGGCCAGGGGAAGGCGTGTTT.

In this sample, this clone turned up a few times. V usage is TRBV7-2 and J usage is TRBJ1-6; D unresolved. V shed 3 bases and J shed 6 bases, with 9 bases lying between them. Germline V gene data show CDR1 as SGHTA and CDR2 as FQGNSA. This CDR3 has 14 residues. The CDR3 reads CASSFPGINSPLHF. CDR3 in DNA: TGTGCCAGCAGCTTCCCAGGAATTAATTCACCCCTCCACTTT.

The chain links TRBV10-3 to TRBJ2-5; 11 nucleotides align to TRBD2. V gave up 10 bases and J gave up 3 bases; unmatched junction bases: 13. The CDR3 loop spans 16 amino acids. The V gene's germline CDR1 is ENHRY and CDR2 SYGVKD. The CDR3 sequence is CANNHTSGSGEETQYF. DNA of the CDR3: TGTGCCAACAACCATACTAGCGGGAGTGGTGAAGAGACCCAGTACTTC.

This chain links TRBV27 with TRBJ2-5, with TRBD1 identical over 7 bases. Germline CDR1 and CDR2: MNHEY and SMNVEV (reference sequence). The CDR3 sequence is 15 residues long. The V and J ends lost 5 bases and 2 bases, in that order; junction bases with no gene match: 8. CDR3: CASSTRQGLQETQYF. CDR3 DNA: TGTGCCAGCAGTACTCGACAGGGTTTACAAGAGACCCAGTACTTC.

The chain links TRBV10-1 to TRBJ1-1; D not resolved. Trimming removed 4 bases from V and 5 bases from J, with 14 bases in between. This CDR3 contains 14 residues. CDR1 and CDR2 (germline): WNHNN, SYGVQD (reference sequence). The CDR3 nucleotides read TGCGCCAGCAGTGCCCGAGGATCCGGGACTGAAGCTTTCTTT. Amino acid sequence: CASSARGSGTEAFF.

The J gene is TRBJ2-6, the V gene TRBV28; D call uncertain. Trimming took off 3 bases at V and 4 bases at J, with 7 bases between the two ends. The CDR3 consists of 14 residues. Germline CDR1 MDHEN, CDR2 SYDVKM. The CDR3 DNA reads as TGTGCCAGCAGTTTCTATCTGGGGGCCAACGTCCTGACTTTC. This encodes CASSFYLGANVLTF. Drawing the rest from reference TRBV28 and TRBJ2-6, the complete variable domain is DVKVTQSSRYLVKRTGEKVFLECVQDMDHENMFWYRQDPGLGLRLIYFSYDVKMKEKGDIPEGYSVSREKKERFSLILESASTNQTSMYLCASSFYLGANVLTFGAGSRLTVL.

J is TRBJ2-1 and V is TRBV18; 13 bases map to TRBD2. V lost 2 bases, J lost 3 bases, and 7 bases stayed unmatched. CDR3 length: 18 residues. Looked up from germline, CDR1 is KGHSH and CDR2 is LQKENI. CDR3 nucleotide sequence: TGTGCCAGCTCACCAGCGGGACTAGCGGGATCCGGCTACAATGAGCAGTTCTTC. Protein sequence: CASSPAGLAGSGYNEQFF. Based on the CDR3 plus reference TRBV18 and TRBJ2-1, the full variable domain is NAGVMQNPRHLVRRRGQEARLRCSPMKGHSHVYWYRQLPEEGLKFMVYLQKENIIDESGMPKERFSAEFPKEGPSILRIQQVVRGDSAAYFCASSPAGLAGSGYNEQFFGPGTRLTVL.

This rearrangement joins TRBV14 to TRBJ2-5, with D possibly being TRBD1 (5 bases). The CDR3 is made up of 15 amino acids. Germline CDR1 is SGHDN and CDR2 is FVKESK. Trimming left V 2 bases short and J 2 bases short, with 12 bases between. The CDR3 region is CASSQQGHTQETQYF. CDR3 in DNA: TGTGCCAGCAGCCAACAAGGACATACTCAAGAGACCCAGTACTTC.

CDR3 residues: CAILFARDGNRGGYEQYF. The CDR3 DNA reads TGTGCCATCCTCTTTGCCCGCGATGGTAACCGCGGTGGGTACGAGCAGTACTTC. The rearrangement links TRBV10-3 to TRBJ2-7; D is undetermined. This CDR3 is 18 amino acids long. CDR1 and CDR2 (germline): ENHRY, SYGVKD. V was clipped by 8 bases and J by 4 bases, with 30 bases between them.

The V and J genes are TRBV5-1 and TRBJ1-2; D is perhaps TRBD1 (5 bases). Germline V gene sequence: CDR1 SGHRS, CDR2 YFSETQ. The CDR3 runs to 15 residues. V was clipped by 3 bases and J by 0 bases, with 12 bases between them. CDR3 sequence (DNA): TGCGCCAGCAGCTCAGAGCAGGGAACTAACTATGGCTACACCTTC. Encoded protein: CASSSEQGTNYGYTF. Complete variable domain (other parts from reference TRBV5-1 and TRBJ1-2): KAGVTQTPRYLIKTRGQQVTLSCSPISGHRSVSWYQQTPGQGLQFLFEYFSETQRNKGNFPGRFSGRQFSNSRSEMNVSTLELGDSALYLCASSSEQGTNYGYTFGSGTRLTVV.

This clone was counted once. CDR3 nucleotide sequence: TGCGCCAGCACCCTTAGGTCAGGGAACACTGAAGCTTTCTTT. Its protein is CASTLRSGNTEAFF. The V and J genes are TRBV4-1 and TRBJ1-1; D gene uncertain. This CDR3 is built from 14 residues. The V and J ends lost 7 bases and 1 base respectively, with 13 bases between them. Germline values: CDR1 MGHRA, CDR2 YSYEKL.

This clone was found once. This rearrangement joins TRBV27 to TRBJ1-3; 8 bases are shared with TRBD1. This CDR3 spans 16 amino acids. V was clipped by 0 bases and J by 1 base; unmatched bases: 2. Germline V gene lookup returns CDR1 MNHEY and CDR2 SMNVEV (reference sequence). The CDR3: CASSLSDRVSGNTIYF. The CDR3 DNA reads TGTGCCAGCAGTTTATCGGACAGGGTTTCTGGAAACACCATATATTTT.

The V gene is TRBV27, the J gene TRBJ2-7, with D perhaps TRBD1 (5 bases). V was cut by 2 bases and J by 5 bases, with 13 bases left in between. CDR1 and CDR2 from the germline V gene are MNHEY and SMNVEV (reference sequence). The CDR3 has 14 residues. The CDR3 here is CASSLARARDEQYF. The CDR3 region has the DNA TGTGCCAGCAGTTTAGCCAGGGCAAGGGACGAGCAGTACTTC.

The CDR3 is CASSGGTGRTEAFF. Here the CDR3 DNA reads TGTGCCAGCAGCGGAGGGACAGGGAGGACTGAAGCTTTCTTT. The chain links TRBV9 to TRBJ1-1; 9 nucleotides agree with TRBD1. The V gene's germline CDR1 is SGDLS and CDR2 YYNGEE. V lost 3 bases and J lost 5; bases outside the gene matches: 5. The CDR3 is made up of 14 amino acids. The full variable domain, with the rest looked up from reference TRBV9 and TRBJ1-1, is DSGVTQTPKHLITATGQRVTLRCSPRSGDLSVYWYQQSLDQGLQFLIQYYNGEERAKGNILERFSAQQFPDLHSELNLSSLELGDSALYFCASSGGTGRTEAFFGQGTRLTVV.

CDR3 in DNA: TGTGCCAGCAGTTTATACGGCGGGAGGGCCAATAGCTCCTACAATGAGCAGTTCTTC. Encoded protein: CASSLYGGRANSSYNEQFF. This sequence joins TRBV27 and TRBJ2-1; 9 bases match TRBD2. This CDR3 has 19 amino acids. The V segment lost 1 base and the J segment 0 bases; nucleotides outside the gene matches: 10. The germline V gene encodes CDR1 MNHEY and CDR2 SMNVEV (reference sequence).

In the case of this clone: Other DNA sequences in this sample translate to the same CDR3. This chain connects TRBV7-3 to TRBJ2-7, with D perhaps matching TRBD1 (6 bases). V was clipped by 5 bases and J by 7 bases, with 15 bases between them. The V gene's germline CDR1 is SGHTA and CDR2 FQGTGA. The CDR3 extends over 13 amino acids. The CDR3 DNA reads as TGTGCCAGCAGCCTCATGGGGGCTCGGGAGCAGTACTTC. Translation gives CASSLMGAREQYF.